This T cell receptor (beta chain) was captured by sequencing in a study of T cell responses to AZD1222 COVID-19 vaccine. Study-level background: Pooled together were second doses at about 4 or about 12 weeks. Study-wide results and limits: Donors, mostly white British, included more females; clonal diversity was possibly underestimated. Targeting of unmutated variant regions was reportedly seen in nearly half of spike-specific TCRs. Repertoires were obtained only post-peak T cell response.

This CDR3 has 16 residues. V shed 3 bases and J 6 bases; nucleotides not matched to a gene: 8. CDR1 and CDR2 (germline): KGHDR, SFDVKD. With regard to this clone: Its antigen is not identified.

Produced via immunoSEQ multiplex PCR; TCRdb's table is partial and in-frame only. The table has roughly 140,000 clones, around 91% seen once; the top ten hold 4.5% to 6.5%. The receptor was isolated from an adult in good health. The sequencing used peripheral blood, collected on day 0 of AZD1222 vaccination. This sequence joins TRBV24-1 and TRBJ2-7; 12 nucleotides match TRBD2. The DNA of the CDR3 is TGTGCCACCAGTGATACGACTAGCGGGAGATCCGGCGAGCAGTACTTC. Its translation: CATSDTTSGRSGEQYF.